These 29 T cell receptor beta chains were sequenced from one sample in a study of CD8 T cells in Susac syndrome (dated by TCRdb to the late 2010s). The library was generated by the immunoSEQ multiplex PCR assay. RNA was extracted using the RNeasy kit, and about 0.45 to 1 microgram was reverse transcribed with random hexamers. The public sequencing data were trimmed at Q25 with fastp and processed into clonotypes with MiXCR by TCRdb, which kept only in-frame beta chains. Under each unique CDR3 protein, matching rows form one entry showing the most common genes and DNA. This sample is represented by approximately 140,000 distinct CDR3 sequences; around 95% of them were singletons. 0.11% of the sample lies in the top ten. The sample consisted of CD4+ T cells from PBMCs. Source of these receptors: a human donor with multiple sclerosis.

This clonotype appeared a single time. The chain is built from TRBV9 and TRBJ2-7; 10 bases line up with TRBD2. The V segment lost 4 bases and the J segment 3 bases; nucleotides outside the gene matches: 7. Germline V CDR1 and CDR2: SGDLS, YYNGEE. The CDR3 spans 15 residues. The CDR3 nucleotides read TGTGCCAGCAGCCAGGGGGCTAGCGGGGGCTACGAGCAGTACTTC. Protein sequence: CASSQGASGGYEQYF.

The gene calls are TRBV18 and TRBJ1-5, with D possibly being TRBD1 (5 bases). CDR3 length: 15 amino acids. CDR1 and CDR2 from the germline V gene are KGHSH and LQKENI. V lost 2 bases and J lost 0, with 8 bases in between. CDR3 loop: CASSPRGDSNQPQHF. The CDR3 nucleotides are TGTGCCAGCTCACCAAGGGGCGATAGCAATCAGCCCCAGCATTTT.

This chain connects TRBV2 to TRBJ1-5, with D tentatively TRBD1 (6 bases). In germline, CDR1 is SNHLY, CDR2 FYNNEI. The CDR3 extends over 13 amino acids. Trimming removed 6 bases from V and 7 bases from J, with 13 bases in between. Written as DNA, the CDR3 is TGTGCCAGCAGGGGCACAGGGAGCCAGCCCCAGCATTTT. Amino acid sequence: CASRGTGSQPQHF.

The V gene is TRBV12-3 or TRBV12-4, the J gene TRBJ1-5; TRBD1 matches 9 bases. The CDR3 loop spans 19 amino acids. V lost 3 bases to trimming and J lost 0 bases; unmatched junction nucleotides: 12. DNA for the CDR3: TGTGCCAGCAGTTTTACCCCGGGACAGGGCCCGCATAGCAATCAGCCCCAGCATTTT. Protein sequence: CASSFTPGQGPHSNQPQHF.

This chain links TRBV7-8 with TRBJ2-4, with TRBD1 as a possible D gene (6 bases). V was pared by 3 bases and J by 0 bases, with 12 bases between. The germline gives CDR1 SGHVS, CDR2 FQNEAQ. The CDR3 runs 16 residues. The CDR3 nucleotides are TGTGCCAGCAGCTTCGGGACAACAATAGCCAAAAACATTCAGTACTTC. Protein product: CASSFGTTIAKNIQYF.

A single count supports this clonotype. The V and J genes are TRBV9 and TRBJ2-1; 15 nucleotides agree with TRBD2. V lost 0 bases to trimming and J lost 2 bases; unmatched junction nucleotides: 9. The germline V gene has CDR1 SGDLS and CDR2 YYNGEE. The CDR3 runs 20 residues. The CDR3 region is CASSVEGGTSGRITYNEQFF. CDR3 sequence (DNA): TGTGCCAGCAGCGTAGAAGGGGGGACTAGCGGGAGGATAACCTACAATGAGCAGTTCTTC.

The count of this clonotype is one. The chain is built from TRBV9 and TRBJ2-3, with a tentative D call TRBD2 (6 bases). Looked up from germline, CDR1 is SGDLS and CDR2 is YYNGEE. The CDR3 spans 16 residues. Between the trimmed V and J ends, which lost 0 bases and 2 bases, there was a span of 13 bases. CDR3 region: CASSVGFAGYTDTQYF. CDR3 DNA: TGTGCCAGCAGCGTAGGCTTCGCGGGATACACAGATACGCAGTATTTT.

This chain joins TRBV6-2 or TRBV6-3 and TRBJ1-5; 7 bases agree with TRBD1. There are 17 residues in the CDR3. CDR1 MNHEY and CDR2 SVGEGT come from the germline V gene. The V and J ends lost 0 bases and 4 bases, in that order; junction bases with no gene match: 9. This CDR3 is CASSYSIGGSGNQPQHF. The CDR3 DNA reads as TGTGCCAGCAGTTACTCGATAGGGGGCTCTGGAAATCAGCCCCAGCATTTT.

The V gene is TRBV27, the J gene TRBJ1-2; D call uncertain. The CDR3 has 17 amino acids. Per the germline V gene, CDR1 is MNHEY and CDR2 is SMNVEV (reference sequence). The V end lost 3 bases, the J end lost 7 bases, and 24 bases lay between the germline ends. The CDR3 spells CASSFRFSEALPIGYTF. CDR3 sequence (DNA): TGTGCCAGCAGTTTTAGGTTTAGTGAAGCGCTCCCTATTGGCTACACCTTC.

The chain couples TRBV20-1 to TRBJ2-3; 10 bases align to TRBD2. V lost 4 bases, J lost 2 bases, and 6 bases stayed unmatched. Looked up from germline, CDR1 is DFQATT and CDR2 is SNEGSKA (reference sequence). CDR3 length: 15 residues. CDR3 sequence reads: CSATRTSGYTDTQYF. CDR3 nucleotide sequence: TGCAGTGCTACCCGGACTAGCGGCTACACAGATACGCAGTATTTT.

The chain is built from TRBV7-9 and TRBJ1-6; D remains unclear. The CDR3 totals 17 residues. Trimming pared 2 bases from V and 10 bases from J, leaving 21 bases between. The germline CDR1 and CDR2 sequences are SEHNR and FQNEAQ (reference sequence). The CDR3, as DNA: TGTGCCAGCAGCTTAAGCGGTCTTAGGGTCTATCGCTCACCCCTCCACTTT. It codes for CASSLSGLRVYRSPLHF.

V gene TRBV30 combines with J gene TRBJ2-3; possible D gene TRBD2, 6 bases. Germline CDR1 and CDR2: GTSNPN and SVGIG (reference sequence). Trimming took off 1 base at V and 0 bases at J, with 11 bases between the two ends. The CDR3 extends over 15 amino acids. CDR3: CAWSALLASTDTQYF. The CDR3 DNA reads TGTGCCTGGAGTGCCCTACTAGCCAGCACAGATACGCAGTATTTT.

The DNA of the CDR3 is TGTGCCAGCTCACCCCGGAGCGCTAGCGGAGCTAGCACAGATACGCAGTATTTT. As protein: CASSPRSASGASTDTQYF. This rearrangement joins TRBV18 to TRBJ2-3; 7 bases line up with TRBD2. V shed 3 bases and J 0 bases; nucleotides not matched to a gene: 12. The CDR3 totals 18 residues. Germline CDR1 is KGHSH and CDR2 is LQKENI.

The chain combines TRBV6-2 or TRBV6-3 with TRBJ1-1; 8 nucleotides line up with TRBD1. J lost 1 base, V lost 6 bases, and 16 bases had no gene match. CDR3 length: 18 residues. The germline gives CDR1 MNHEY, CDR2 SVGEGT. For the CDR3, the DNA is TGTGCCAGCAGAACAGACAGGGGACCGACAAAACAGAACACTGAAGCTTTCTTT. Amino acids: CASRTDRGPTKQNTEAFF.

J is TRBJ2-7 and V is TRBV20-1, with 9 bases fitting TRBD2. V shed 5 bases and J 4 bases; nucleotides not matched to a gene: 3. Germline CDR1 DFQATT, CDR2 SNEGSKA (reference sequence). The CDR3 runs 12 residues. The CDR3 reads CSALAGQYEQYF. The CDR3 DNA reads TGCAGTGCTCTAGCGGGACAATACGAGCAGTACTTC.

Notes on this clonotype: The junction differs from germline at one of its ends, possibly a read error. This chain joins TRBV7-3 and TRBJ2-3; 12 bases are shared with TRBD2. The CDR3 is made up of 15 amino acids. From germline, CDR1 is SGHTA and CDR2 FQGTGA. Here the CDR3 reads CASSLDPGLAGGPHF. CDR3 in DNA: TGTGCCAGCAGCTTAGACCCTGGGCTAGCGGGAGGGCCTCATTTT.

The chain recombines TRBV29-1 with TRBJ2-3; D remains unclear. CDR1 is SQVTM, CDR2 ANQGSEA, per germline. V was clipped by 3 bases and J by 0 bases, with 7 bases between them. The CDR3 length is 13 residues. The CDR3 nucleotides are TGCAGCGTTGATGTCGTAAGCACAGATACGCAGTATTTT. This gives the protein CSVDVVSTDTQYF.

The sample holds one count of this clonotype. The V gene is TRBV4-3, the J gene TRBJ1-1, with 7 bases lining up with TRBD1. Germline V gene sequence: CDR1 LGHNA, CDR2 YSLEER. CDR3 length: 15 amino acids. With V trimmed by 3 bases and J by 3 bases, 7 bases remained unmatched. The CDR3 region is CASSQRTGRDTEAFF. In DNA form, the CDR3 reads TGCGCCAGCAGCCAGCGGACAGGTCGAGACACTGAAGCTTTCTTT.

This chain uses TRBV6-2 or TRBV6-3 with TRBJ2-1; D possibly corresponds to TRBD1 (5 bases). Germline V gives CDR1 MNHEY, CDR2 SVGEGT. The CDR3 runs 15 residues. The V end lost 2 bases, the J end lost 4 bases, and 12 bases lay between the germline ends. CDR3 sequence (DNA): TGTGCCAGCAGTTACCCAGGGCCGAGTTACAATGAGCAGTTCTTC. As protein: CASSYPGPSYNEQFF.

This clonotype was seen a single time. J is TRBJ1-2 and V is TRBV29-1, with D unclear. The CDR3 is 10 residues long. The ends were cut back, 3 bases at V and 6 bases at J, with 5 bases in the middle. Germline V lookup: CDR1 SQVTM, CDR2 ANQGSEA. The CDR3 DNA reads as TGCAGCGTTGACTGGCATGGCTACACCTTC. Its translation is CSVDWHGYTF.

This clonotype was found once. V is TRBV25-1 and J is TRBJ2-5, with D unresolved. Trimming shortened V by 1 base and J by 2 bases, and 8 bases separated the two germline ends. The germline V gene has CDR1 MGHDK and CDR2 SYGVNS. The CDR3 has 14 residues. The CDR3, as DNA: TGTGCCAGCAGTGAATTGGGCGGACAAGAGACCCAGTACTTC. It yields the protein CASSELGGQETQYF. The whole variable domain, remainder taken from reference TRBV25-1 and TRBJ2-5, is EADIYQTPRYLVIGTGKKITLECSQTMGHDKMYWYQQDPGMELHLIHYSYGVNSTEKGDLSSESTVSRIRTEHFPLTLESARPSHTSQYLCASSELGGQETQYFGPGTRLLVL.

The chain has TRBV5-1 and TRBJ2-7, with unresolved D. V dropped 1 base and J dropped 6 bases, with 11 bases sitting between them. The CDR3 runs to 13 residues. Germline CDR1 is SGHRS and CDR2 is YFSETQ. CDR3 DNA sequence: TGCGCCAGCAGCTTGCGGCAGGATGGCGAGCAGTACTTC. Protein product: CASSLRQDGEQYF. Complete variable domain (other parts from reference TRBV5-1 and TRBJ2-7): KAGVTQTPRYLIKTRGQQVTLSCSPISGHRSVSWYQQTPGQGLQFLFEYFSETQRNKGNFPGRFSGRQFSNSRSEMNVSTLELGDSALYLCASSLRQDGEQYFGPGTRLTVT.

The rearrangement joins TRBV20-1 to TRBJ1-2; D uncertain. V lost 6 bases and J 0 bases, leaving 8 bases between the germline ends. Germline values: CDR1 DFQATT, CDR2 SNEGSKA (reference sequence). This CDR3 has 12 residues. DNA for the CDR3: TGCAGTGCCACGGGCACTAACTATGGCTACACCTTC. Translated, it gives CSATGTNYGYTF.

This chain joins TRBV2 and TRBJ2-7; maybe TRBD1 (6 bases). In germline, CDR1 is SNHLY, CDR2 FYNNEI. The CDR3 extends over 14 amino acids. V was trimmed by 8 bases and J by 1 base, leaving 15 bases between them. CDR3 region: CASLEQGPSYEQYF. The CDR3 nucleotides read TGTGCCAGCCTCGAACAGGGACCTTCCTACGAGCAGTACTTC.

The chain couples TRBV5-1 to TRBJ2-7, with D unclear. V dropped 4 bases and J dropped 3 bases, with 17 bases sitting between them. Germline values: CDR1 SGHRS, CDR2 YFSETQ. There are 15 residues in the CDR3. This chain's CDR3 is CASSPDGSPRYEQYF. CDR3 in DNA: TGCGCCAGCAGCCCGGACGGATCGCCCCGCTACGAGCAGTACTTC.

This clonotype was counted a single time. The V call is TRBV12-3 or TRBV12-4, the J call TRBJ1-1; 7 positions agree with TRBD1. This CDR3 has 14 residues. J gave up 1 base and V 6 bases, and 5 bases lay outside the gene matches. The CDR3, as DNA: TGTGCCAGCAGACGGGACAGTCCGAACACTGAAGCTTTCTTT. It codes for CASRRDSPNTEAFF.

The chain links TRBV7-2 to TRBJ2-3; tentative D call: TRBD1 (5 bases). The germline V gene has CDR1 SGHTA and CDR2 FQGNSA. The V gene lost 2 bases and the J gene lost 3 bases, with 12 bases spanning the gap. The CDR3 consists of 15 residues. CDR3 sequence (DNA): TGTGCCAGCAGCTTAACGGCGCAGGGAACAGATACGCAGTATTTT. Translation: CASSLTAQGTDTQYF.

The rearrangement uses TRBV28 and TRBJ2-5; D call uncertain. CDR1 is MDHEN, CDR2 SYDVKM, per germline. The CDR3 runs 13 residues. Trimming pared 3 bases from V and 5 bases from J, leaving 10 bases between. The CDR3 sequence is CASSLNGRETQYF. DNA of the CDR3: TGTGCCAGCAGTTTGAATGGGCGGGAGACCCAGTACTTC.

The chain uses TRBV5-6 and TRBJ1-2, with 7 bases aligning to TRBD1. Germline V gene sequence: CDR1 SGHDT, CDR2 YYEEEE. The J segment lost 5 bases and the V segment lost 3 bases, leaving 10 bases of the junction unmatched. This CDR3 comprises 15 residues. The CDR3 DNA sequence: TGTGCCAGCAGCTGGACAGTTAGGACAGGTTATGGCTACACCTTC. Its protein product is CASSWTVRTGYGYTF.